This entry lists 30 T cell receptor beta chains sequenced from one sample in a study of T-cell memory formation after mild COVID-19. One entry per CDR3 protein results from TCRdb running MiXCR on the 5' RACE reads. The repertoire includes fewer than 350,000 distinct CDR3 sequences, approximately 8% of them detected once, and 22% sits in the top ten. What was sequenced was PBMCs or a T cell subset sorted from them (not recorded which). Every receptor here comes from a man aged 18-30 years who had mild COVID-19 (a few samples of this study predate the infection). Cell type and time point are not known.

The chain carries TRBV7-2 and TRBJ2-5; D is ambiguous. The CDR3 extends over 14 amino acids. Trimming removed 1 base at V and 3 bases at J, with 9 bases between. Looked up from germline, CDR1 is SGHTA and CDR2 is FQGNSA. Here the CDR3 reads CASSLVGVKETQYF. CDR3 in DNA: TGTGCCAGCAGCTTAGTTGGGGTAAAAGAGACCCAGTACTTC.

The table lists this clonotype with a few counts. The chain carries TRBV6-5 and TRBJ1-6; D is possibly TRBD1 (5 bases). V was pared by 0 bases and J by 9 bases, with 18 bases between. The CDR3 is 17 amino acids. Per the germline V gene, CDR1 is MNHEY and CDR2 is SVGAGI. The CDR3 spells CASSYSGRRGAGSPLHF. The CDR3 DNA sequence: TGTGCCAGCAGTTACTCGGGGAGGAGAGGGGCCGGTTCACCCCTCCACTTT.

This sequence joins TRBV6-2 or TRBV6-3 and TRBJ2-5; D not resolved. V was clipped by 6 bases and J by 4 bases, with 9 bases between them. CDR1 is MNHEY and CDR2 is SVGEGT in the germline V gene. There are 12 residues in the CDR3. The CDR3 reads CASSPLPETQYF. As DNA, the CDR3 is TGTGCCAGCAGCCCCCTGCCAGAGACCCAGTACTTC.

There are a few counts of this clonotype. The CDR3: CASSGGLHYNEQFF. CDR3 in DNA: TGTGCCAGCAGTGGGGGGCTCCACTACAATGAGCAGTTCTTC. The chain combines TRBV6-5 with TRBJ2-1; the D call may be TRBD1 or TRBD2 (6 bases each). This CDR3 contains 14 residues. Germline V gene lookup returns CDR1 MNHEY and CDR2 SVGAGI. Trimming left V 5 bases short and J 3 bases short, with 11 bases between.

This clonotype was counted a few times. The J gene is TRBJ2-7, the V gene TRBV18, with 11 bases aligning to TRBD2. With 5 bases clipped from V and 4 bases from J, the junction kept 4 bases outside the gene matches. The CDR3 runs to 14 residues. CDR1 KGHSH and CDR2 LQKENI come from the germline V gene. The CDR3 reads CASSTSGGFYEQYF. The CDR3 DNA reads as TGTGCCAGCTCAACTAGCGGGGGTTTTTACGAGCAGTACTTC.

This clonotype showed up many times. V gene TRBV7-2 combines with J gene TRBJ1-4, with no clear D. The ends were cut back, 2 bases at V and 4 bases at J, with 8 bases in the middle. Germline lookup yields CDR1 SGHTA and CDR2 FQGNSA. The CDR3 covers 14 residues. This CDR3 reads CASSLRRNNEKLFF. As DNA, the CDR3 is TGTGCCAGCAGCTTACGGAGAAATAATGAAAAACTGTTTTTT.

This chain connects TRBV10-3 to TRBJ2-3; 8 bases agree with TRBD2. Germline trimming cut 10 bases from V and 2 bases from J; bases unmatched to any gene: 8. The length of the CDR3 is 14 residues. Germline loops: CDR1 ENHRY, CDR2 SYGVKD. The CDR3, as DNA: TGTGCCACCCGTCGGGGGGGAACCACAGATACGCAGTATTTT. It yields the protein CATRRGGTTDTQYF.

This clonotype was recorded at least ten times. CDR3 sequence reads: CASSQSNEQFF. As DNA, the CDR3 is TGTGCCAGCAGTCAGAGTAATGAGCAGTTCTTC. This chain uses TRBV7-9 with TRBJ2-1; no clear D. Germline V gene data show CDR1 as SEHNR and CDR2 as FQNEAQ (reference sequence). This CDR3 has 11 residues. Trimming left V 6 bases short and J 7 bases short, with 7 bases between.

This clonotype was detected a few times. The J gene is TRBJ1-1, the V gene TRBV6-6; 9 nucleotides align to TRBD1. V lost 5 bases and J lost 11; bases outside the gene matches: 6. Germline assignment: CDR1 MNHNY and CDR2 SVGAGI (reference sequence). The CDR3 has 12 residues. The CDR3 is CASSGGQGTAFF. CDR3 coding DNA: TGTGCCAGCAGTGGGGGACAGGGCACGGCTTTCTTT.

This clonotype has only a few counts. V gene TRBV4-1 combines with J gene TRBJ1-1; TRBD1 agrees at 11 bases. Germline CDR1 and CDR2: MGHRA and YSYEKL. V shed 2 bases and J 10 bases; nucleotides not matched to a gene: 9. The CDR3 totals 15 residues. The CDR3 here is CASSQLGQGVRGAFF. The CDR3 DNA reads as TGCGCCAGCAGCCAACTGGGACAGGGGGTCCGGGGAGCTTTCTTT.

There are many counts of this clonotype. The V gene is TRBV5-1, the J gene TRBJ2-5; D gene uncertain. The CDR3 length is 12 residues. V was pared by 0 bases and J by 12 bases, with 12 bases between. Germline CDR1 and CDR2: SGHRS and YFSETQ. The CDR3, as DNA: TGCGCCAGCAGCTTGGGGAGAGAATGGGAGTACTTC. Translated: CASSLGREWEYF.

This clonotype was detected many times. The gene calls are TRBV7-2 and TRBJ2-5; D possibly corresponds to TRBD2 (6 bases). Germline assignment: CDR1 SGHTA and CDR2 FQGNSA. Trimming left V 5 bases short and J 3 bases short, with 13 bases between. CDR3 length: 14 residues. The CDR3 here is CASSANGGEETQYF. CDR3 DNA: TGTGCCAGCAGCGCCAACGGAGGGGAAGAGACCCAGTACTTC.

This clonotype was recorded a few times. V gene TRBV5-1 combines with J gene TRBJ2-3; 11 bases map to TRBD2. With 4 bases clipped from V and 2 bases from J, the junction kept 6 bases outside the gene matches. The CDR3 loop spans 16 amino acids. Germline lookup yields CDR1 SGHRS and CDR2 YFSETQ. The CDR3 bases are TGCGCCAGCAGCCCACGACTAGCGGGAACCACAGATACGCAGTATTTT. It is translated as CASSPRLAGTTDTQYF.

The genes are TRBV4-2 and TRBJ1-5; perhaps TRBD1 as D (5 bases). V gave up 4 bases and J gave up 6 bases, with 13 bases separating them. CDR3 length equals 14 residues. The germline CDR1 and CDR2 sequences are LGHNA and YNFKEQ. The chain's CDR3 is CASSPSTGVQPQHF. CDR3 bases: TGTGCCAGCAGCCCCTCGACGGGGGTTCAGCCCCAGCATTTT.

The gene calls are TRBV9 and TRBJ2-2; no reliable D call. With 0 bases removed from V and 1 base from J, the gap between germline ends came to 7 bases. This CDR3 has 15 residues. The germline V gene encodes CDR1 SGDLS and CDR2 YYNGEE. CDR3 sequence reads: CASSVERLNTGELFF. As DNA, the CDR3 is TGTGCCAGCAGCGTAGAGAGACTGAACACCGGGGAGCTGTTTTTT.

CDR3 in DNA: TGCGCCAGCAGCTTTAGAGGTTGGAGCTCTAACTACAATGAGCAGTTCTTC. This gives the protein CASSFRGWSSNYNEQFF. The rearrangement uses TRBV5-1 and TRBJ2-1; D unresolved. This CDR3 contains 17 residues. V was trimmed by 2 bases and J by 3 bases, leaving 18 bases between them. Germline lookup yields CDR1 SGHRS and CDR2 YFSETQ.

This clonotype was counted between two and nine times. CDR3 loop: CASRSEGGANVLTF. CDR3 sequence (DNA): TGTGCCAGTCGATCGGAGGGAGGGGCCAACGTCCTGACTTTC. The chain carries TRBV27 and TRBJ2-6; a possible D gene is TRBD2 (6 bases). The CDR3 sequence is 14 residues long. CDR1 is MNHEY and CDR2 is SMNVEV in the germline V gene (reference sequence). V was trimmed by 9 bases and J by 4 bases, leaving 13 bases between them.

This clonotype came up a few times. V gene TRBV21-1 combines with J gene TRBJ2-7; the table calls TRBD1, which could not be checked here. TRBV21-1 is annotated as a pseudogene. This CDR3 is 13 amino acids long. The CDR3 sequence is CASSWWDSYEQYV. The CDR3 bases are TGTGCCAGTTCATGGTGGGACAGTTACGAGCAGTACGTC.

In its sample, this clonotype was seen a few times. The gene calls are TRBV20-1 and TRBJ1-5, with a tentative D call TRBD1 (6 bases). The CDR3 has 13 residues. V was cut by 7 bases and J by 1 base, with 11 bases left in between. Germline assignment: CDR1 DFQATT and CDR2 SNEGSKA (reference sequence). This chain's CDR3 is CSVTGHSNQPQHF. The CDR3, as DNA: TGCAGTGTTACAGGGCACAGCAATCAGCCCCAGCATTTT.

This clonotype was recorded many times. The rearrangement joins TRBV5-1 to TRBJ2-1; tentative D call: TRBD2 (6 bases). Germline values: CDR1 SGHRS, CDR2 YFSETQ. Trimming pared 7 bases from V and 6 bases from J, leaving 14 bases between. This CDR3 region has 13 residues. In nucleotides, the CDR3 is TGCGCCAGCGGCGGGGCAGTCCGCAATGAGCAGTTCTTC. Amino acid sequence: CASGGAVRNEQFF. The full variable domain, its missing parts supplied by reference TRBV5-1 and TRBJ2-1, is KAGVTQTPRYLIKTRGQQVTLSCSPISGHRSVSWYQQTPGQGLQFLFEYFSETQRNKGNFPGRFSGRQFSNSRSEMNVSTLELGDSALYLCASGGAVRNEQFFGPGTRLTVL.

This chain uses TRBV9 with TRBJ1-1; D gene unclear. The CDR3 is 15 residues long. Deletions cut 2 bases from V and 1 base from J, with 12 bases between. The V gene's germline CDR1 is SGDLS and CDR2 YYNGEE. CDR3 amino acids: CASSVGGLTNTEAFF. Written as DNA, the CDR3 is TGTGCCAGCAGCGTCGGCGGGCTCACGAACACTGAAGCTTTCTTT. Using reference TRBV9 and TRBJ1-1 for the parts outside the CDR3, the full variable domain is DSGVTQTPKHLITATGQRVTLRCSPRSGDLSVYWYQQSLDQGLQFLIQYYNGEERAKGNILERFSAQQFPDLHSELNLSSLELGDSALYFCASSVGGLTNTEAFFGQGTRLTVV.

The rearrangement joins TRBV20-1 to TRBJ1-4, with a tentative D call TRBD1 (5 bases). Trimming stripped 6 bases from V and 8 bases from J, with 16 bases between. Germline loops: CDR1 DFQATT, CDR2 SNEGSKA (reference sequence). The CDR3 is made up of 13 amino acids. The CDR3 DNA follows: TGCAGTGCCCTACAAAGGGGCCCCGAAAAACTGTTTTTT. It specifies CSALQRGPEKLFF.

This clonotype was detected only a few times. V and J are TRBV24-1 and TRBJ2-1, with TRBD1 as a possible D gene (8 bases). CDR1 and CDR2 (germline): KGHDR, SFDVKD. This CDR3 is built from 16 residues. The V end lost 4 bases, the J end lost 0 bases, and 12 bases lay between the germline ends. CDR3 nucleotide sequence: TGTGCCACCAGTGACACAGGGGGGGGCTCCTACAATGAGCAGTTCTTC. It encodes CATSDTGGGSYNEQFF.

In its sample, this clonotype was seen a few times. The chain couples TRBV6-5 to TRBJ1-4; 7 nucleotides agree with TRBD1. Looked up from germline, CDR1 is MNHEY and CDR2 is SVGAGI. Trimming removed 5 bases from V and 10 bases from J; junction bases left unmatched: 16. The CDR3 runs 16 residues. CDR3 sequence reads: CASSPDRTGFFGKLFF. The CDR3 nucleotides read TGTGCCAGCAGTCCGGACAGGACAGGCTTTTTTGGAAAACTGTTTTTT.

This clonotype has a handful of counts. The rearrangement uses TRBV18 and TRBJ1-4; maybe TRBD1 (5 bases). Trimming shortened V by 0 bases and J by 7 bases, and 15 bases separated the two germline ends. The CDR3 consists of 16 residues. CDR1 and CDR2 from the germline V gene are KGHSH and LQKENI. CDR3 nucleotides: TGTGCCAGCTCACCACCCGGGAGAGGGACTGGTGAAAAACTGTTTTTT. It translates to CASSPPGRGTGEKLFF.

This clonotype appeared a few times. The rearrangement links TRBV6-2 or TRBV6-3 to TRBJ2-3, with 10 bases identical to TRBD2. The CDR3 is 18 amino acids. The germline gives CDR1 MNHEY, CDR2 SVGEGT. J lost 6 bases, V lost 6 bases, and 18 bases had no gene match. CDR3 protein: CASSPAPGLAPVVDTQYF. For the CDR3, the DNA is TGTGCCAGCAGCCCAGCCCCGGGACTAGCGCCTGTCGTGGATACGCAGTATTTT.

This clonotype has just a few counts. The J gene is TRBJ2-2, the V gene TRBV4-3, with 12 bases aligning to TRBD2. Germline V gives CDR1 LGHNA, CDR2 YSLEER. The length of the CDR3 is 17 residues. With V trimmed by 3 bases and J by 5 bases, 7 bases remained unmatched. Written as DNA, the CDR3 is TGCGCCAGCAGCCAGTATCCTAGCGGGGGGGAAACCGGGGAGCTGTTTTTT. Protein product: CASSQYPSGGETGELFF.

This clonotype was seen only a few times. The chain has TRBV6-6 and TRBJ2-7; 8 bases fit TRBD2. Germline V gene sequence: CDR1 MNHNY, CDR2 SVGAGI (reference sequence). The CDR3 is made up of 16 amino acids. The ends lost 6 bases at V and 0 bases at J; junction bases unmatched: 10. The CDR3 DNA sequence: TGTGCCAGCAGACCCCGGGGGGGACCCCCCTCCTACGAGCAGTACGTC. It specifies CASRPRGGPPSYEQYV.

This clonotype was recorded a few times. J is TRBJ2-1 and V is TRBV10-3, with 15 positions matching TRBD2. CDR1 ENHRY and CDR2 SYGVKD come from the germline V gene. CDR3 length: 15 amino acids. With 6 bases clipped from V and 8 bases from J, the junction kept 5 bases outside the gene matches. The CDR3: CAIRGLAGGMDEQFF. For the CDR3, the DNA is TGTGCCATCAGGGGACTAGCGGGGGGTATGGATGAGCAGTTCTTC.

This chain uses TRBV6-5 with TRBJ2-4, with 7 bases lining up with TRBD1. V dropped 5 bases and J dropped 6; count of bases not matched to a gene: 10. Germline CDR1 and CDR2: MNHEY and SVGAGI. The CDR3 contains 15 residues. This CDR3 is CASSPPGQPRNIQYF. The DNA of the CDR3 is TGTGCCAGCAGTCCCCCGGGACAGCCCCGAAACATTCAGTACTTC.